The rows below give T cell receptor beta chains drawn from one sample of a study of T cell responses to AZD1222 COVID-19 vaccine. Produced via immunoSEQ multiplex PCR; TCRdb's table is partial and in-frame only. The table has 95,000 to 150,000 clones, 65% to 90% seen once. Sequencing used peripheral blood, obtained on day 0 of AZD1222 vaccination. These receptor sequences come from an adult in good health. Both conserved end residues are part of each CDR3. The order of the fields is J gene, D gene, clone size, V gene, CDR3 protein, CDR3 DNA. D genes are given only for firm matches. Size tells how often a clone was seen (once, few, many) or the class of an expanded clone, and some rows leave it out.

TRBJ1-6	TRBD1	-	TRBV3-1/TRBV3-2	CASSLGTGIANSPLHF	TGTGCCAGCAGCCTGGGGACAGGTATAGCGAATTCACCCCTCCACTTT
TRBJ2-4	-	-	TRBV7-2	CASSFWGRAKNIQYF	TGTGCCAGCAGCTTTTGGGGCCGAGCCAAAAACATTCAGTACTTC
TRBJ2-1	TRBD2	-	TRBV30	CAWKLGLAGYEQFF	TGTGCCTGGAAGCTGGGACTAGCGGGATATGAGCAGTTCTTC
TRBJ1-2	-	-	TRBV3-1/TRBV3-2	CASSQGDPSGYTF	TGTGCCAGCAGCCAAGGGGACCCGAGCGGCTACACCTTC
TRBJ2-7	-	-	TRBV7-8	CASTPVGGPDEQYF	TGTGCCAGCACGCCCGTTGGGGGGCCTGACGAGCAGTACTTC
TRBJ2-5	-	once	TRBV11-3	CASSPFRGVETQYF	TGTGCCAGCAGCCCGTTTCGGGGTGTGGAGACCCAGTACTTC
TRBJ1-5	TRBD1	-	TRBV19	CASSINQGAGQPQHF	TGTGCCAGTAGTATAAACCAGGGGGCGGGTCAGCCCCAGCATTTT
TRBJ2-3	-	-	TRBV30	CAWTTSTDTQYF	TGTGCCTGGACCACTAGCACAGATACGCAGTATTTT
TRBJ2-2	-	-	TRBV19	CASSILGRGNTGELFF	TGTGCCAGTAGTATATTGGGCCGGGGGAACACCGGGGAGCTGTTTTTT
TRBJ2-2	TRBD1	medium-sized	TRBV4-1	CASSQERTGAGELFF	TGCGCCAGCAGCCAAGAGCGGACAGGGGCCGGGGAGCTGTTTTTT
TRBJ1-4	-	-	TRBV29-1	CSVGSPTNEKLFF	TGCAGCGTTGGAAGCCCAACTAATGAAAAACTGTTTTTT
TRBJ2-7	-	-	TRBV3-1/TRBV3-2	CASSHLSRQYF	TGTGCCAGCAGCCACCTGAGCCGGCAGTACTTC
TRBJ2-5	TRBD1	-	TRBV5-1	CASSLVGDRGKTQYF	TGCGCCAGCAGCTTGGTAGGGGACAGGGGGAAGACCCAGTACTTC
TRBJ1-3	-	-	TRBV18	CASSPAQASSGNTIYF	TGTGCCAGCTCCCCCGCACAAGCATCCTCTGGAAACACCATATATTTT
TRBJ2-7	-	-	TRBV5-8	CASSAGRESSYEQYF	TGTGCCAGCAGCGCGGGACGGGAGAGCTCCTACGAGCAGTACTTC
TRBJ1-3	-	-	TRBV11-2	CASSSRGRNTIYF	TGTGCCAGCAGCTCGCGGGGCCGGAACACCATATATTTT
TRBJ1-1	TRBD1	-	TRBV7-9	CASSLTPGQGASGTEAFF	TGTGCCAGCAGCTTAACCCCGGGACAGGGGGCTTCCGGCACTGAAGCTTTCTTT
TRBJ1-2	TRBD1	few	TRBV7-2	CASSLTGTGNYGYTF	TGTGCCAGCAGCTTAACCGGGACAGGGAACTATGGCTACACCTTC
TRBJ2-7	TRBD1	-	TRBV24-1	CATSDLRSGQGGHEQYF	TGTGCCACCAGTGATTTGAGATCGGGACAGGGTGGCCACGAGCAGTACTTC
TRBJ2-1	TRBD2	-	TRBV12-3/TRBV12-4	CASEIAGYNEQFF	TGTGCCAGCGAGATAGCGGGATACAATGAGCAGTTCTTC
TRBJ2-2	TRBD2	-	TRBV15	CATSRGGSGELFF	TGTGCCACCAGCAGGGGGGGGTCCGGGGAGCTGTTTTTT
TRBJ2-1	-	-	TRBV19	CASTPGDRYNEQFF	TGTGCCAGTACTCCCGGGGACCGGTACAATGAGCAGTTCTTC
TRBJ2-3	TRBD2	-	TRBV7-9	CASSRSGGATDTQYF	TGTGCCAGCAGCCGAAGCGGGGGGGCCACAGATACGCAGTATTTT
TRBJ2-7	-	few	TRBV7-9	CASSSRASEQYF	TGTGCCAGCAGCTCTCGGGCCTCCGAGCAGTACTTC
TRBJ2-7	TRBD2	-	TRBV27	CASRGGGLVGEQYF	TGTGCCAGCAGGGGCGGGGGGCTGGTGGGAGAGCAGTACTTC
TRBJ2-7	TRBD2	few	TRBV7-2	CASSGAAGGAYEQYF	TGTGCCAGCAGCGGTGCAGCGGGAGGGGCCTACGAGCAGTACTTC
TRBJ2-5	-	-	TRBV5-4	CATFRAGETQYF	TGTGCCACCTTTCGGGCTGGGGAGACCCAGTACTTC
TRBJ2-2	TRBD2	-	TRBV3-1/TRBV3-2	CASMARESTGELFF	TGTGCCAGCATGGCGCGGGAGTCTACCGGGGAGCTGTTTTTT
TRBJ2-6	-	-	TRBV19	CASSTGSYTSGANVPTF	TGTGCCAGTAGTACCGGGAGCTACACCTCTGGGGCCAACGTCCCGACTTTC
TRBJ1-3	-	-	TRBV28	CASSIPRGSGNTIYF	TGTGCCAGCAGTATCCCCCGGGGCTCTGGAAACACCATATATTTT
TRBJ1-2	-	-	TRBV10-2	CASSGESYGYTF	TGCGCCAGCAGTGGGGAGAGCTATGGCTACACCTTC
TRBJ2-1	TRBD1	-	TRBV28	CASSTGGSYNEQFF	TGTGCCAGCAGTACAGGGGGCTCCTACAATGAGCAGTTCTTC
TRBJ2-7	TRBD1	many	TRBV29-1	CSVDRGPDEQYF	TGCAGCGTTGACAGGGGGCCGGACGAGCAGTACTTC
TRBJ1-2	-	once	TRBV28	CASSRRGGIGVPNYGYTF	TGTGCCAGCAGTCGACGGGGGGGAATCGGTGTTCCTAACTATGGCTACACCTTC
TRBJ2-7	TRBD1	-	TRBV2	CASQGVVPYEQYF	TGTGCCAGCCAGGGGGTCGTCCCCTACGAGCAGTACTTC
TRBJ1-4	TRBD1	-	TRBV19	CASSSLRDRGVTNEKLFF	TGTGCCAGTAGTTCCCTCCGGGACAGGGGGGTCACTAATGAAAAACTGTTTTTT
TRBJ1-3	-	-	TRBV9	CASSVGLALTGGNTIYF	TGTGCCAGCAGCGTGGGTCTCGCCCTGACGGGTGGAAACACCATATATTTT
TRBJ1-1	-	few	TRBV2	CATQGVGDTEAFF	TGTGCCACACAAGGGGTGGGGGACACTGAAGCTTTCTTT
TRBJ2-1	TRBD1	once	TRBV7-9	CASSARGQVGLYNEQFF	TGTGCCAGCAGCGCCAGGGGACAGGTAGGGCTCTACAATGAGCAGTTCTTC
TRBJ1-1	-	-	TRBV29-1	CSPGGEGNTEAFF	TGCAGCCCCGGAGGGGAGGGGAACACTGAAGCTTTCTTT